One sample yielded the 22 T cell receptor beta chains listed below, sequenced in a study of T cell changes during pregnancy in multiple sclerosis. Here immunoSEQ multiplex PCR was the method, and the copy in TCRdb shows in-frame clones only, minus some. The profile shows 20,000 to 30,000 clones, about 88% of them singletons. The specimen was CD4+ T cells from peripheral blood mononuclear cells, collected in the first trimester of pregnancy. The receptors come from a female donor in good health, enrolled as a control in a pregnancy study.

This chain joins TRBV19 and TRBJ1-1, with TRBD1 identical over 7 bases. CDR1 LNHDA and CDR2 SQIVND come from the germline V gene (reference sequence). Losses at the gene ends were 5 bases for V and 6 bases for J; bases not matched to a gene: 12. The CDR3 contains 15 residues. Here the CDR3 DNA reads TGTGCCAGTAGTCCTAAGGACAGGACCAACCCTGAAGCTTTCTTT. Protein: CASSPKDRTNPEAFF.

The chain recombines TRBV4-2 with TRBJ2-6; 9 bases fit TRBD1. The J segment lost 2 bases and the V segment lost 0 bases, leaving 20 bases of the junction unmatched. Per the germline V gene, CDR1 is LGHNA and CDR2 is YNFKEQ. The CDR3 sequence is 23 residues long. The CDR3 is CASSQDQVASWDRDSTGANVLTF. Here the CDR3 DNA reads TGTGCCAGCAGCCAAGATCAGGTCGCCAGTTGGGACAGGGATAGTACTGGGGCCAACGTCCTGACTTTC.

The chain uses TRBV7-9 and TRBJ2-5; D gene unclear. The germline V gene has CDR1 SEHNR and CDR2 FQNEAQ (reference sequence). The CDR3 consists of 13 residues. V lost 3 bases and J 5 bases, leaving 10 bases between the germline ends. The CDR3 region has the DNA TGTGCCAGCAGCTTTAATTCTAGGGAGACCCAGTACTTC. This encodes CASSFNSRETQYF. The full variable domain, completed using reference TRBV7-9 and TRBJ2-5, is DTGVSQNPRHKITKRGQNVTFRCDPISEHNRLYWYRQTLGQGPEFLTYFQNEAQLEKSRLLSDRFSAERPKGSFSTLEIQRTEQGDSAMYLCASSFNSRETQYFGPGTRLLVL.

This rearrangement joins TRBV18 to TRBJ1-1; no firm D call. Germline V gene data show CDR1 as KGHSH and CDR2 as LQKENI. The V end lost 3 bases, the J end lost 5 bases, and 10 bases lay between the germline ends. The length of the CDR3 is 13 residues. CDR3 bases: TGTGCCAGCTCACCGGGAGGGTTGACTGAAGCTTTCTTT. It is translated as CASSPGGLTEAFF.

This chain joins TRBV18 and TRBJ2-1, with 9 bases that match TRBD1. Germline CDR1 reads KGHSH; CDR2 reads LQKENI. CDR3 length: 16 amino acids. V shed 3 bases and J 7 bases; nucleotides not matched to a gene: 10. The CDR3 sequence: CASSPLGTGTHNEQFF. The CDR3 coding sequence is TGTGCCAGCTCACCCCTCGGGACAGGGACCCATAATGAGCAGTTCTTC.

CDR3 nucleotide sequence: TGTGCCAGCAGTCAGGAGGGAAAACTGTTTTTT. Translation gives CASSQEGKLFF. The V call is TRBV2, the J call TRBJ1-4; D not resolved. CDR1 and CDR2 (germline): SNHLY, FYNNEI. The CDR3 is 11 residues long. V lost 5 bases and J 10 bases, leaving 8 bases between the germline ends.

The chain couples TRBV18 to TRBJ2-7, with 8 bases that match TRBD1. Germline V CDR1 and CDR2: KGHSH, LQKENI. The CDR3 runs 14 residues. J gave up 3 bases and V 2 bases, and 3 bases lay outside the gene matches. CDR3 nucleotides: TGTGCCAGCTCACCAGCGGGACAGGTCTACGAGCAGTACTTC. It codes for CASSPAGQVYEQYF.

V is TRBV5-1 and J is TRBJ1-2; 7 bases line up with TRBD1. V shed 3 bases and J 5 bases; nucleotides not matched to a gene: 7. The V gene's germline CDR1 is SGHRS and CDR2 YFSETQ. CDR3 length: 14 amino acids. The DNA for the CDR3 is TGCGCCAGCAGCTACCTCGGGACAGCGTATGGCTACACCTTC. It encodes CASSYLGTAYGYTF. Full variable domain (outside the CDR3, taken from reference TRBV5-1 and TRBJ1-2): KAGVTQTPRYLIKTRGQQVTLSCSPISGHRSVSWYQQTPGQGLQFLFEYFSETQRNKGNFPGRFSGRQFSNSRSEMNVSTLELGDSALYLCASSYLGTAYGYTFGSGTRLTVV.

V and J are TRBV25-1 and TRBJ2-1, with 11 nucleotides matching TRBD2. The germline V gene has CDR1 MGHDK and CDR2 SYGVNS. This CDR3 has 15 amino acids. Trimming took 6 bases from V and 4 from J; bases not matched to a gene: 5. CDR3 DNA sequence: TGTGCCAGCAGGCCCACTAGCGGGAGTTACAATGAGCAGTTCTTC. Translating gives CASRPTSGSYNEQFF.

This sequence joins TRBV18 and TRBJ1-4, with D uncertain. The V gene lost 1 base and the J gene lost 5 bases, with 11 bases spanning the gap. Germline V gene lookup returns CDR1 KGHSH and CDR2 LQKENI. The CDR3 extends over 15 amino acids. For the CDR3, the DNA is TGTGCCAGCTCACCACTGGCGGGAGAAAATGAAAAACTGTTTTTT. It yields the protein CASSPLAGENEKLFF.

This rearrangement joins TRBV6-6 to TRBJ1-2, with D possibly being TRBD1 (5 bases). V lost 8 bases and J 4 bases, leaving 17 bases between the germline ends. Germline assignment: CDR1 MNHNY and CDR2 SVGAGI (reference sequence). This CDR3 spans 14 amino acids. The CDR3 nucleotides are TGTGCCAGCGATGAAAGGGGTTTCCGCTATGGCTACACCTTC. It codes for CASDERGFRYGYTF.

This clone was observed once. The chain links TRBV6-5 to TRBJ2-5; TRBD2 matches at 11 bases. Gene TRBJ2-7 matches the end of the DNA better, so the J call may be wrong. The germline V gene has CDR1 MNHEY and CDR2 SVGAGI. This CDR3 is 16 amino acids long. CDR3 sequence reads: CASSYSASGGQGEQYF. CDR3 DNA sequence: TGTGCCAGCAGTTACTCGGCTAGCGGGGGGCAGGGCGAGCAGTACTTC.

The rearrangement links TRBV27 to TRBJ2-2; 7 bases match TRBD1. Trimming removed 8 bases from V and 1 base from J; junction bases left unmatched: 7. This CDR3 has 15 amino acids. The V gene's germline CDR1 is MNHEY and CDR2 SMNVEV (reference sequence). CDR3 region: CASLSGTENTGELFF. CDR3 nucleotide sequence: TGTGCCAGCTTATCCGGGACAGAGAACACCGGGGAGCTGTTTTTT.

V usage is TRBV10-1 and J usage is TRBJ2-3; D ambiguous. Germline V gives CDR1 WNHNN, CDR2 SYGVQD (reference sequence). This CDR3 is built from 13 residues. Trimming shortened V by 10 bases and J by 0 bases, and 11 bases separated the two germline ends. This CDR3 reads CAIKTTSTDTQYF. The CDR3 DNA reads TGCGCCATCAAGACGACTAGCACAGATACGCAGTATTTT.

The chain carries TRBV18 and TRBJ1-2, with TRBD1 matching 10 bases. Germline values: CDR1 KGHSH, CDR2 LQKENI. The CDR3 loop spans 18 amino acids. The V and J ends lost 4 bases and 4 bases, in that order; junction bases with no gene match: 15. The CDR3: CASSLGPRDRGHGYGYTF. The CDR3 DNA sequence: TGTGCCAGCTCACTTGGACCGCGTGACAGGGGGCATGGCTATGGCTACACCTTC.

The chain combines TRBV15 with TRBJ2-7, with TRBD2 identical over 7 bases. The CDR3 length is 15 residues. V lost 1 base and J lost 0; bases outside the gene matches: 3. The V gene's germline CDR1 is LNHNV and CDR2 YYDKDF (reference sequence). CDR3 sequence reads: CATSRAGGSSYEQYF. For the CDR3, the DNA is TGTGCCACCAGCAGAGCCGGCGGGAGCTCCTACGAGCAGTACTTC. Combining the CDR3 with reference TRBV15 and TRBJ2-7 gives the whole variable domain DAMVIQNPRYQVTQFGKPVTLSCSQTLNHNVMYWYQQKSSQAPKLLFHYYDKDFNNEADTPDNFQSRRPNTSFCFLDIRSPGLGDTAMYLCATSRAGGSSYEQYFGPGTRLTVT.

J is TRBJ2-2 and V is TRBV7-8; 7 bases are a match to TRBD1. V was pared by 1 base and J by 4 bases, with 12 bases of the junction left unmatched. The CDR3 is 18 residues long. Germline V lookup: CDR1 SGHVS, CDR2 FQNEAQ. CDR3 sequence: CASSLDVRTGVSTGELFF. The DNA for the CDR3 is TGTGCCAGCAGCTTAGATGTAAGGACAGGTGTTAGCACCGGGGAGCTGTTTTTT.

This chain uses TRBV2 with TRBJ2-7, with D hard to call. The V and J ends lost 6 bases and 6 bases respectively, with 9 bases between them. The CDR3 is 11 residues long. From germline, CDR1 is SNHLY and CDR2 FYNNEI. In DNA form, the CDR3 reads TGTGCCAGCAGCCCCTATGGCGAGCAGTACTTC. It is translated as CASSPYGEQYF.

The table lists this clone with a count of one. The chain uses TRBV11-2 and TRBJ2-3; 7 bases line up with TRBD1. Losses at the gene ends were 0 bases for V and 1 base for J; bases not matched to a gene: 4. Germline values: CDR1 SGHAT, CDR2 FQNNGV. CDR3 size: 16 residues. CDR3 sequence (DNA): TGTGCCAGCAGCTTAGAGCGTACAGGGGGCACAGATACGCAGTATTTT. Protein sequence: CASSLERTGGTDTQYF.

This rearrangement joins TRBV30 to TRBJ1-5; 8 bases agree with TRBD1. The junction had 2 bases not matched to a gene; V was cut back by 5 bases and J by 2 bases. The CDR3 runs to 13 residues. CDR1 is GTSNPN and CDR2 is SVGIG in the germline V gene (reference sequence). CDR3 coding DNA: TGTGCCTGGGCAGGGGGCGGCAATCAGCCCCAGCATTTT. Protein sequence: CAWAGGGNQPQHF.

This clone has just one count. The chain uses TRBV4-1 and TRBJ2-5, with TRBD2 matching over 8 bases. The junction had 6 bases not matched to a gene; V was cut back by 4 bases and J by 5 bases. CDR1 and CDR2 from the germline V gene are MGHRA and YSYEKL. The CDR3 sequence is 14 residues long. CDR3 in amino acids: CASSPRLARETQYF. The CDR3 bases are TGCGCCAGCAGCCCGAGACTAGCGAGGGAGACCCAGTACTTC.

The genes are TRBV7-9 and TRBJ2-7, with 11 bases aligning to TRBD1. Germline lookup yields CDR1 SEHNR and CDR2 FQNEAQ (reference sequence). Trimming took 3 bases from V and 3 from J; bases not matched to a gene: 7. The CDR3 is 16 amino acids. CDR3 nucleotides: TGTGCCAGCAGCTTCGGACAGGGGGCGAGTTACTACGAGCAGTACTTC. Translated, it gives CASSFGQGASYYEQYF.